Presented here are 15 T cell receptor beta chains from one specimen sequenced in a study of OX40 agonist ivuxolimab in advanced cancers. The repertoire was sequenced with immunoSEQ multiplex PCR; TCRdb's copy has only in-frame clones and lacks some. The sample includes about 100,000 clones, 94% seen only once; the top ten take about 0.18%. The sequencing here drew on CD4+ or CD8+ T cells sorted from blood, taken in a trial of the OX40 agonist ivuxolimab. Receptors were obtained from an adult with an advanced solid tumor such as melanoma, head and neck, liver or kidney cancer.

The chain couples TRBV4-3 to TRBJ2-7; tentative D call: TRBD1 (5 bases). V shed 0 bases and J shed 0 bases, with 12 bases lying between them. The CDR3 spans 16 residues. Germline loops: CDR1 LGHNA, CDR2 YSLEER. CDR3 DNA sequence: TGCGCCAGCAGCCAAGATAGGGGTCCGAGCTCCTACGAGCAGTACTTC. It translates to CASSQDRGPSSYEQYF.

The gene calls are TRBV10-2 and TRBJ2-7; 8 bases match TRBD2. This CDR3 is 16 amino acids long. Per germline, CDR1 WSHSY and CDR2 SAAADI. Trimming cost V 2 bases and J 0 bases; bases outside gene matches: 6. DNA of the CDR3: TGCGCCAGCAGTGAGGGGGGACTAGGACCCTCCTACGAGCAGTACTTC. It specifies CASSEGGLGPSYEQYF.

The V and J genes are TRBV4-3 and TRBJ2-1; D is perhaps TRBD2 (6 bases). There are 16 residues in the CDR3. The germline gives CDR1 LGHNA, CDR2 YSLEER. The V and J ends lost 0 bases and 0 bases respectively, with 9 bases between them. The CDR3 bases are TGCGCCAGCAGCCAAGAAATCGGGGGCTCCTACAATGAGCAGTTCTTC. This encodes CASSQEIGGSYNEQFF.

The rearrangement uses TRBV10-1 and TRBJ1-1; 9 nucleotides agree with TRBD1. Trimming took 3 bases from V and 3 from J; bases not matched to a gene: 17. This CDR3 has 19 amino acids. Germline V CDR1 and CDR2: WNHNN, SYGVQD (reference sequence). As DNA, the CDR3 is TGCGCCAGCAGTGATTCCGTGTACGGAGGGACAGGGCGCGACACTGAAGCTTTCTTT. It specifies CASSDSVYGGTGRDTEAFF.

The chain combines TRBV9 with TRBJ1-1; D may be TRBD1 (5 bases). The CDR3 runs 15 residues. V was clipped by 0 bases and J by 0 bases, with 9 bases between them. The V gene's germline CDR1 is SGDLS and CDR2 YYNGEE. In DNA form, the CDR3 reads TGTGCCAGCAGCGTAGACAGGTCCATGAACACTGAAGCTTTCTTT. Translation gives CASSVDRSMNTEAFF. Variable domain in full (rest from reference TRBV9 and TRBJ1-1): DSGVTQTPKHLITATGQRVTLRCSPRSGDLSVYWYQQSLDQGLQFLIQYYNGEERAKGNILERFSAQQFPDLHSELNLSSLELGDSALYFCASSVDRSMNTEAFFGQGTRLTVV.

This clone was observed a single time. The V gene is TRBV30, the J gene TRBJ1-1; no firm D call. The CDR3 covers 11 residues. Trimming took off 0 bases at V and 11 bases at J, with 10 bases between the two ends. CDR1 is GTSNPN, CDR2 SVGIG, per germline (reference sequence). CDR3 protein: CAWSVAARAFF. The CDR3 nucleotides read TGTGCCTGGAGTGTAGCGGCAAGGGCTTTCTTT.

The gene calls are TRBV7-2 and TRBJ1-1, with 9 nucleotides matching TRBD1. The V gene end was trimmed by 1 base and the J gene end by 6 bases; junction bases not matched to a gene: 9. The CDR3 runs 16 residues. Germline lookup yields CDR1 SGHTA and CDR2 FQGNSA. This CDR3 is CASSLGPGTGTPEAFF. DNA of the CDR3: TGTGCCAGCAGCTTAGGGCCCGGGACAGGGACACCTGAAGCTTTCTTT. Variable domain in full (rest from reference TRBV7-2 and TRBJ1-1): GAGVSQSPSNKVTEKGKDVELRCDPISGHTALYWYRQSLGQGLEFLIYFQGNSAPDKSGLPSDRFSAERTGGSVSTLTIQRTQQEDSAVYLCASSLGPGTGTPEAFFGQGTRLTVV.

V and J are TRBV6-4 and TRBJ2-2, with 8 bases identical to TRBD1. The V and J ends lost 6 bases and 5 bases, in that order; junction bases with no gene match: 2. This CDR3 contains 13 residues. The germline gives CDR1 MRHNA, CDR2 SNTAGT. The DNA for the CDR3 is TGTGCCAGCAGAAGGACAGGGACCGGGGAGCTGTTTTTT. It codes for CASRRTGTGELFF.

The rearrangement links TRBV7-2 to TRBJ2-5, with D possibly called TRBD1 or TRBD2 (5 bases each). CDR1 and CDR2 from the germline V gene are SGHTA and FQGNSA. This CDR3 comprises 16 residues. V lost 3 bases to trimming and J lost 5 bases, with 19 bases between them. CDR3 nucleotide sequence: TGTGCCAGCAGCTTTGAGGGTCCACCCTGGGGGGAGACCCAGTACTTC. Protein product: CASSFEGPPWGETQYF.

The chain recombines TRBV5-1 with TRBJ2-1, with D perhaps TRBD1 (6 bases). Trimming pared 0 bases from V and 9 bases from J, leaving 10 bases between. The CDR3 runs 13 residues. Germline CDR1 and CDR2: SGHRS and YFSETQ. The CDR3 sequence is CASSLEGGIEQFF. CDR3 coding DNA: TGCGCCAGCAGCTTGGAAGGGGGAATTGAGCAGTTCTTC. The full variable domain, completed using reference TRBV5-1 and TRBJ2-1, is KAGVTQTPRYLIKTRGQQVTLSCSPISGHRSVSWYQQTPGQGLQFLFEYFSETQRNKGNFPGRFSGRQFSNSRSEMNVSTLELGDSALYLCASSLEGGIEQFFGPGTRLTVL.

The rearrangement links TRBV9 to TRBJ1-3; D call uncertain. The CDR3 has 15 residues. Trimming cost V 0 bases and J 4 bases, with 11 bases left between them. Germline CDR1 is SGDLS and CDR2 is YYNGEE. The CDR3 is CASSVEGRSGNTIYF. CDR3 nucleotide sequence: TGTGCCAGCAGCGTAGAAGGTCGATCCGGAAACACCATATATTTT. Looking up the rest from reference TRBV9 and TRBJ1-3 gives the full variable domain: DSGVTQTPKHLITATGQRVTLRCSPRSGDLSVYWYQQSLDQGLQFLIQYYNGEERAKGNILERFSAQQFPDLHSELNLSSLELGDSALYFCASSVEGRSGNTIYFGEGSWLTVV.

The chain recombines TRBV9 with TRBJ2-1; the D gene could be TRBD1 or TRBD2 (6 bases each). Germline CDR1 and CDR2: SGDLS and YYNGEE. This CDR3 region has 15 residues. The V end was cut by 3 bases, the J end by 1 base, with 11 bases between. CDR3 DNA: TGTGCCAGCAGCGAGGGGGGCAGGTCCTACAATGAGCAGTTCTTC. Its protein is CASSEGGRSYNEQFF. The complete variable domain, with remaining parts taken from reference TRBV9 and TRBJ2-1, reads DSGVTQTPKHLITATGQRVTLRCSPRSGDLSVYWYQQSLDQGLQFLIQYYNGEERAKGNILERFSAQQFPDLHSELNLSSLELGDSALYFCASSEGGRSYNEQFFGPGTRLTVL.

The chain is built from TRBV2 and TRBJ1-1; D is ambiguous. The ends were cut back, 6 bases at V and 1 base at J, with 12 bases in the middle. CDR1 is SNHLY and CDR2 is FYNNEI in the germline V gene. The CDR3 loop spans 14 amino acids. Here the CDR3 DNA reads TGTGCCAGCAGGTTGGATCTGGCGAACACTGAAGCTTTCTTT. Its translation: CASRLDLANTEAFF.

This clone was recorded once. The chain employs TRBV10-3 and TRBJ1-3, with D possibly TRBD1 on 5 matching bases. There are 14 residues in the CDR3. With 6 bases removed from V and 2 bases from J, the gap between germline ends came to 11 bases. The germline V gene encodes CDR1 ENHRY and CDR2 SYGVKD. In nucleotides, the CDR3 is TGTGCCATCAGATCCGACAGTGCTGGAAACACCATATATTTT. Its protein product is CAIRSDSAGNTIYF.

The table lists this clone with a count of one. The J gene is TRBJ2-3, the V gene TRBV7-2; no firm D call. V lost 1 base and J 2 bases, leaving 7 bases between the germline ends. The germline gives CDR1 SGHTA, CDR2 FQGNSA. This CDR3 has 14 amino acids. CDR3 DNA sequence: TGTGCCAGCAGCTTAGGAGGCTACACAGATACGCAGTATTTT. Translated, it gives CASSLGGYTDTQYF.